The rows below give T cell receptor beta chains drawn from one sample of a study of cytomegalovirus exposure and HLA in healthy donors. TCRdb's copy holds only in-frame clones and misses some; the assay was immunoSEQ multiplex PCR. This sample has under 150,000 clones, with over 70% found just once. The specimen sequenced was PBMCs. The receptors shown here come from a woman aged 40 to 50 in good health and CMV-seropositive. Each CDR3 is given with its conserved first and last residue. The D gene is left open where the match is weak. Clone size is not always given. Where it is, it says once, few, many or a class for expanded clones.

j_call: TRBJ2-5; v_call: TRBV30; d_call: -; clone_size: -; cdr3_aa: CAWTSGLQETQYF; cdr3_nt: TGTGCCTGGACGTCGGGACTTCAAGAGACCCAGTACTTC
j_call: TRBJ2-3; v_call: TRBV7-2; d_call: -; clone_size: -; cdr3_aa: CASSPRNTDTQYF; cdr3_nt: TGTGCCAGCAGCCCGAGAAACACAGATACGCAGTATTTT
j_call: TRBJ2-7; v_call: TRBV6-6; d_call: TRBD2; clone_size: -; cdr3_aa: CASSYASGGLGEQYF; cdr3_nt: TGTGCCAGCAGTTACGCTAGCGGGGGGCTCGGGGAGCAGTACTTC
j_call: TRBJ2-1; v_call: TRBV6-1; d_call: -; clone_size: -; cdr3_aa: CASSGTGIPGNEQFF; cdr3_nt: TGTGCCAGCAGTGGAACAGGGATTCCTGGCAATGAGCAGTTCTTC
j_call: TRBJ2-5; v_call: TRBV7-3; d_call: TRBD2; clone_size: once; cdr3_aa: CASRASGGETQYF; cdr3_nt: TGTGCCAGCCGGGCTAGCGGGGGGGAGACCCAGTACTTC
j_call: TRBJ1-1; v_call: TRBV15; d_call: -; clone_size: -; cdr3_aa: CATSSITGSYTEAFF; cdr3_nt: TGTGCCACCAGCAGTATTACAGGGAGTTACACTGAAGCTTTCTTT
j_call: TRBJ1-1; v_call: TRBV2; d_call: TRBD1; clone_size: -; cdr3_aa: CASSSTDRLNTEAFF; cdr3_nt: TGTGCCAGCAGTTCGACGGACAGGTTGAACACTGAAGCTTTCTTT
j_call: TRBJ1-1; v_call: TRBV9; d_call: -; clone_size: -; cdr3_aa: CASSVEGTQNTEAFF; cdr3_nt: TGTGCCAGCAGCGTAGAGGGGACACAAAACACTGAAGCTTTCTTT
j_call: TRBJ1-4; v_call: TRBV2; d_call: -; clone_size: -; cdr3_aa: CASSPTGGANEKLFF; cdr3_nt: TGTGCCAGCAGTCCCACTGGGGGGGCGAATGAAAAACTGTTTTTT
j_call: TRBJ1-6; v_call: TRBV13; d_call: TRBD1; clone_size: -; cdr3_aa: CASTTGQGENSPLHF; cdr3_nt: TGTGCCAGCACCACCGGACAGGGAGAAAATTCACCCCTCCACTTT
j_call: TRBJ1-1; v_call: TRBV13; d_call: TRBD1; clone_size: -; cdr3_aa: CASSLEGGYTEAFF; cdr3_nt: TGTGCCAGCAGCCTAGAAGGGGGCTACACTGAAGCTTTCTTT
j_call: TRBJ2-7; v_call: TRBV18; d_call: -; clone_size: -; cdr3_aa: CASSPPGIGYEQYF; cdr3_nt: TGTGCCAGCTCCCCTCCAGGGATCGGCTACGAGCAGTACTTC
j_call: TRBJ2-3; v_call: TRBV28; d_call: -; clone_size: -; cdr3_aa: CASSTWGADTQYF; cdr3_nt: TGTGCCAGCAGTACATGGGGGGCAGATACGCAGTATTTT
j_call: TRBJ1-2; v_call: TRBV28; d_call: -; clone_size: -; cdr3_aa: CASRQTVTGYTF; cdr3_nt: TGTGCCAGCAGACAGACAGTGACTGGCTACACCTTC
j_call: TRBJ2-2; v_call: TRBV28; d_call: TRBD2; clone_size: -; cdr3_aa: CASSARGLAGTNTGELFF; cdr3_nt: TGTGCCAGCAGTGCACGGGGACTAGCGGGGACGAACACCGGGGAGCTGTTTTTT
j_call: TRBJ2-7; v_call: TRBV12-5; d_call: TRBD1; clone_size: -; cdr3_aa: CASGGTGGYEQYF; cdr3_nt: TGTGCTAGTGGGGGGACAGGGGGCTACGAGCAGTACTTC
j_call: TRBJ2-3; v_call: TRBV30; d_call: -; clone_size: -; cdr3_aa: CAWAGRTGSGGAGKDTQYF; cdr3_nt: TGTGCCTGGGCTGGGCGAACGGGTAGTGGAGGGGCCGGGAAAGATACGCAGTATTTT
j_call: TRBJ1-1; v_call: TRBV2; d_call: -; clone_size: -; cdr3_aa: CASSEHELAFF; cdr3_nt: TGTGCCAGCAGTGAGCATGAGTTAGCTTTCTTT
j_call: TRBJ1-3; v_call: TRBV9; d_call: -; clone_size: -; cdr3_aa: CASSVDTFSGNTIYF; cdr3_nt: TGTGCCAGCAGCGTAGACACATTCTCTGGAAACACCATATATTTT
j_call: TRBJ2-3; v_call: TRBV7-9; d_call: -; clone_size: -; cdr3_aa: CASSPVDTQYF; cdr3_nt: TGTGCCAGCAGCCCCGTTGATACGCAGTATTTT
j_call: TRBJ1-1; v_call: TRBV25-1; d_call: TRBD1; clone_size: -; cdr3_aa: CASSQPGTGDRRGTEAFF; cdr3_nt: TGTGCCAGCAGTCAGCCCGGGACAGGGGACCGGAGGGGCACTGAAGCTTTCTTT
j_call: TRBJ2-1; v_call: TRBV19; d_call: -; clone_size: -; cdr3_aa: CASSTVGGMGRDEQFF; cdr3_nt: TGTGCCAGTAGTACTGTAGGGGGTATGGGGAGGGATGAGCAGTTCTTC
j_call: TRBJ1-2; v_call: TRBV2; d_call: -; clone_size: -; cdr3_aa: CASSKGVLRSNYGYTF; cdr3_nt: TGTGCCAGCTCGAAGGGGGTTTTAAGATCTAACTATGGCTACACCTTC
j_call: TRBJ2-1; v_call: TRBV5-1; d_call: -; clone_size: -; cdr3_aa: CASMDGRVPYNEQFF; cdr3_nt: TGCGCCAGCATGGACGGCAGGGTCCCCTACAATGAGCAGTTCTTC
j_call: TRBJ2-1; v_call: TRBV27; d_call: TRBD2; clone_size: -; cdr3_aa: CASSPHRDPGGNNEQFF; cdr3_nt: TGTGCCAGCAGTCCCCACCGCGATCCGGGGGGTAACAATGAGCAGTTCTTC
j_call: TRBJ2-2; v_call: TRBV6-1; d_call: -; clone_size: -; cdr3_aa: CASIYRGTGELFF; cdr3_nt: TGTGCCAGCATTTATCGGGGCACCGGGGAGCTGTTTTTT
j_call: TRBJ1-6; v_call: TRBV4-1; d_call: -; clone_size: -; cdr3_aa: CASSPEGTVLNSPLHF; cdr3_nt: TGCGCCAGCAGCCCAGAAGGCACAGTTTTAAATTCACCCCTCCACTTT
j_call: TRBJ1-6; v_call: TRBV2; d_call: -; clone_size: -; cdr3_aa: CASRNPSPNSPLHF; cdr3_nt: TGTGCCAGCAGAAACCCTAGCCCTAATTCACCCCTCCACTTT
j_call: TRBJ1-6; v_call: TRBV2; d_call: -; clone_size: few; cdr3_aa: CASNGHNNSPLHF; cdr3_nt: TGTGCCAGCAATGGGCATAATAATTCACCCCTCCACTTT
j_call: TRBJ2-7; v_call: TRBV18; d_call: TRBD1; clone_size: -; cdr3_aa: CASSPGQNYEQYF; cdr3_nt: TGTGCCAGCTCACCGGGACAGAACTACGAGCAGTACTTC
j_call: TRBJ1-2; v_call: TRBV6-1; d_call: -; clone_size: -; cdr3_aa: CASSELDSFYGYTF; cdr3_nt: TGTGCCAGCAGTGAATTGGACAGCTTCTATGGCTACACCTTC
j_call: TRBJ2-7; v_call: TRBV5-1; d_call: -; clone_size: few; cdr3_aa: CASRQDSSSYEQYF; cdr3_nt: TGCGCCAGCAGGCAGGACTCGAGCTCCTACGAGCAGTACTTC
j_call: TRBJ2-2; v_call: TRBV9; d_call: -; clone_size: -; cdr3_aa: CASSVPRAGPNTGELFF; cdr3_nt: TGTGCCAGCAGCGTCCCTAGGGCGGGACCGAACACCGGGGAGCTGTTTTTT
j_call: TRBJ2-3; v_call: TRBV7-7; d_call: TRBD2; clone_size: -; cdr3_aa: CASSLSGGTDTQYF; cdr3_nt: TGTGCCAGCAGCCTGAGCGGGGGGACAGATACGCAGTATTTT
j_call: TRBJ2-5; v_call: TRBV5-4; d_call: TRBD2; clone_size: few; cdr3_aa: CASSLAFEVAGDKETQYF; cdr3_nt: TGTGCCAGCAGCTTGGCCTTTGAGGTAGCGGGGGATAAAGAGACCCAGTACTTC
j_call: TRBJ1-2; v_call: TRBV5-4; d_call: TRBD1; clone_size: -; cdr3_aa: CASNSQGGYGYTF; cdr3_nt: TGTGCCAGCAACAGTCAGGGGGGCTATGGCTACACCTTC
j_call: TRBJ1-3; v_call: TRBV5-1; d_call: -; clone_size: once; cdr3_aa: CASSLSQGLGNTIYF; cdr3_nt: TGCGCCAGCAGCTTGAGCCAGGGACTTGGAAACACCATATATTTT
j_call: TRBJ1-1; v_call: TRBV21-1; d_call: -; clone_size: few; cdr3_aa: CASSKGDRLNTEAFF; cdr3_nt: TGTGCCAGCAGCAAGGGGGACAGACTGAACACTGAAGCTTTCTTT
j_call: TRBJ2-7; v_call: TRBV7-2; d_call: -; clone_size: -; cdr3_aa: CASSLFGRDSTYEQYF; cdr3_nt: TGTGCCAGCAGCTTATTCGGGCGGGACTCAACCTACGAGCAGTACTTC
j_call: TRBJ2-7; v_call: TRBV13; d_call: -; clone_size: -; cdr3_aa: CASSLVQDTYEQYF; cdr3_nt: TGTGCCAGCAGCTTAGTACAGGATACCTACGAGCAGTACTTC
j_call: TRBJ1-1; v_call: TRBV18; d_call: TRBD1; clone_size: -; cdr3_aa: CASSKGQGATEAFF; cdr3_nt: TGTGCCAGCTCAAAGGGACAGGGGGCAACTGAAGCTTTCTTT
j_call: TRBJ1-4; v_call: TRBV6-5; d_call: TRBD1; clone_size: -; cdr3_aa: CASSYRGQMNEKLFF; cdr3_nt: TGTGCCAGCAGTTACCGGGGACAGATGAATGAAAAACTGTTTTTT